Below, 26 T cell receptor beta chains from the same sample are listed, as sequenced in a study of Ad26.COV2.S vaccination and SARS-CoV-2 variants. Treatment given: roughly 20 received Ad26.COV2.S at low or high dose, single or two shots; roughly five received placebo; per-sample allocation not given. Collection of samples fell on day 63 after the first vaccine or placebo injection. Profiled with immunoSEQ multiplex PCR; TCRdb holds only in-frame clones, not every one. Of 400,000 to 450,000 clones in the sample, roughly 90% are singletons; the top ten hold around 1.7%. This specimen consisted of peripheral blood, obtained in a trial of Ad26.COV2.S vaccine versus placebo. The receptors shown here come from a person between 18 and 59 years old who received the Ad26.COV2.S COVID-19 vaccine or a placebo.

The rearrangement links TRBV2 to TRBJ2-1; 7 bases match TRBD2. Germline values: CDR1 SNHLY, CDR2 FYNNEI. Unmatched junction bases numbered 1, after V lost 5 bases and J lost 3 bases. The CDR3 sequence is 13 residues long. The CDR3 reads CASSSGVYNEQFF. As DNA, the CDR3 is TGTGCCAGCAGTAGCGGGGTCTACAATGAGCAGTTCTTC.

The V call is TRBV20-1, the J call TRBJ2-3, with 8 bases that match TRBD2. CDR1 DFQATT and CDR2 SNEGSKA come from the germline V gene (reference sequence). CDR3 length: 17 residues. With V trimmed by 3 bases and J by 0 bases, 11 bases remained unmatched. The CDR3 here is CSASAGGGTTSTDTQYF. CDR3 coding DNA: TGCAGTGCTAGTGCCGGCGGGGGGACTACCAGCACAGATACGCAGTATTTT.

This chain links TRBV12-5 with TRBJ1-1, with 8 bases matching TRBD1. Germline V gene data show CDR1 as LGHNT and CDR2 as FRNRAP. With 3 bases clipped from V and 1 base from J, the junction kept 4 bases outside the gene matches. This CDR3 region has 15 residues. The CDR3 DNA is TGTGCTAGTGGTTTAGGGCAGGGGGCGAACACTGAAGCTTTCTTT. This translates into CASGLGQGANTEAFF.

V gene TRBV9 combines with J gene TRBJ2-2; the D gene is possibly TRBD2 (5 bases). Per germline, CDR1 SGDLS and CDR2 YYNGEE. V shed 4 bases and J shed 2 bases, with 12 bases lying between them. The CDR3 has 15 amino acids. The CDR3: CASSKTRDNTGELFF. DNA of the CDR3: TGTGCCAGCAGCAAGACGAGGGATAACACCGGGGAGCTGTTTTTT.

The chain combines TRBV15 with TRBJ1-2; D might be TRBD1 (6 bases). V shed 2 bases and J shed 4 bases, with 14 bases lying between them. Germline assignment: CDR1 LNHNV and CDR2 YYDKDF (reference sequence). This CDR3 contains 15 residues. CDR3 nucleotides: TGTGCCACCAGCAGACAAAGGGGGACACCCTATGGCTACACCTTC. This translates into CATSRQRGTPYGYTF.

The sample holds one count of this clone. The chain joins TRBV29-1 to TRBJ2-5, with 7 nucleotides matching TRBD1. CDR1 is SQVTM, CDR2 ANQGSEA, per germline. The CDR3 sequence is 13 residues long. V lost 4 bases, J lost 4 bases, and 6 bases stayed unmatched. The CDR3 loop is CSVAGGTLETQYF. The CDR3 nucleotides read TGCAGCGTTGCAGGGGGAACTTTAGAGACCCAGTACTTC.

The V and J genes are TRBV3-1 (or the pseudogene TRBV3-2) and TRBJ2-1; 9 bases line up with TRBD1. Germline CDR1 is LGHDT and CDR2 is YNNKEL (reference sequence). Trimming at V came to 3 bases and at J to 3 bases, leaving 6 bases not matched to a gene. This CDR3 is 16 amino acids long. CDR3: CASSQDDRGYYNEQFF. Written as DNA, the CDR3 is TGTGCCAGCAGCCAGGATGACAGGGGGTACTACAATGAGCAGTTCTTC.

The sample holds a few counts of this clone. The rearrangement joins TRBV10-1 to TRBJ1-5; tentatively, D is TRBD1 (6 bases). Per the germline V gene, CDR1 is WNHNN and CDR2 is SYGVQD (reference sequence). Between the trimmed V and J ends, which lost 7 bases and 5 bases, there was a span of 30 bases. This CDR3 region has 19 residues. CDR3 nucleotide sequence: TGCGCCAGCACCGAGGGGTGGGTCCGGAAGGGGGGTGAGTATCAGCCCCAGCATTTT. Its translation is CASTEGWVRKGGEYQPQHF.

The chain employs TRBV10-3 and TRBJ2-5, with TRBD2 as a possible D gene (6 bases). There are 15 residues in the CDR3. The V and J ends lost 6 bases and 5 bases respectively, with 19 bases between them. Germline V gene data show CDR1 as ENHRY and CDR2 as SYGVKD. In DNA form, the CDR3 reads TGTGCCATCAGCAATCCTAGCGAGCGGTGGGAGACCCAGTACTTC. Its translation: CAISNPSERWETQYF.

The chain carries TRBV18 and TRBJ1-6; D ambiguous. The CDR3 has 15 amino acids. Trimming pared 6 bases from V and 9 bases from J, leaving 18 bases between. Per germline, CDR1 KGHSH and CDR2 LQKENI. The CDR3 protein is CASSTDPFALSPLHF. CDR3 in DNA: TGTGCCAGCTCCACCGATCCGTTCGCACTTTCACCCCTCCACTTT. Supplemented by reference TRBV18 and TRBJ1-6, the full variable domain reads NAGVMQNPRHLVRRRGQEARLRCSPMKGHSHVYWYRQLPEEGLKFMVYLQKENIIDESGMPKERFSAEFPKEGPSILRIQQVVRGDSAAYFCASSTDPFALSPLHFGNGTRLTVT.

The chain uses TRBV7-9 and TRBJ1-1; D unclear. Germline CDR1 reads SEHNR; CDR2 reads FQNEAQ (reference sequence). The ends were cut back, 0 bases at V and 4 bases at J, with 12 bases in the middle. This CDR3 spans 15 amino acids. The CDR3 reads CASSLALAGSTEAFF. In nucleotides, the CDR3 is TGTGCCAGCAGCTTAGCATTGGCGGGTAGCACTGAAGCTTTCTTT.

This chain uses TRBV28 with TRBJ2-3; possible D gene TRBD1, 5 bases. The length of the CDR3 is 17 residues. Germline loops: CDR1 MDHEN, CDR2 SYDVKM. With 2 bases removed from V and 0 bases from J, the gap between germline ends came to 15 bases. The CDR3 loop reads CASSLIRDSDSTDTQYF. The CDR3 DNA is TGTGCCAGCAGTTTAATCAGGGATTCCGATAGCACAGATACGCAGTATTTT. The complete variable domain, with remaining parts taken from reference TRBV28 and TRBJ2-3, reads DVKVTQSSRYLVKRTGEKVFLECVQDMDHENMFWYRQDPGLGLRLIYFSYDVKMKEKGDIPEGYSVSREKKERFSLILESASTNQTSMYLCASSLIRDSDSTDTQYFGPGTRLTVL.

This chain connects TRBV7-6 to TRBJ1-3; D is ambiguous. Germline assignment: CDR1 SGHVS and CDR2 FNYEAQ. The CDR3 length is 12 residues. V was cut by 1 base and J by 4 bases, with 2 bases left in between. The CDR3 sequence is CASSLGGNTIYF. The CDR3 coding sequence is TGTGCCAGCAGCTTAGGCGGAAACACCATATATTTT.

The J gene is TRBJ1-2, the V gene TRBV4-1, with D perhaps TRBD1 (5 bases). In germline, CDR1 is MGHRA, CDR2 YSYEKL. With 0 bases removed from V and 5 bases from J, the gap between germline ends came to 7 bases. There are 13 residues in the CDR3. The DNA of the CDR3 is TGCGCCAGCAGCCAAGATCCAGGGTATGGCTACACCTTC. This gives the protein CASSQDPGYGYTF.

This sequence joins TRBV13 and TRBJ2-2; D not resolved. Per germline, CDR1 PRHDT and CDR2 FYEKMQ (reference sequence). The CDR3 is 15 residues long. V was cut by 3 bases and J by 5 bases, with 13 bases left in between. Written as DNA, the CDR3 is TGTGCCAGCAGCTTCATGGACCGGGTGACCGGGGAGCTGTTTTTT. It codes for CASSFMDRVTGELFF.

The chain combines TRBV5-4 with TRBJ2-7; the D gene could be TRBD1 or TRBD2 (5 bases each). There are 15 residues in the CDR3. V dropped 0 bases and J dropped 0 bases, with 10 bases sitting between them. The germline V gene encodes CDR1 SGHNT and CDR2 YYREEE (reference sequence). The DNA of the CDR3 is TGTGCCAGCAGCTTGGCCCCAGGGAGCTCCTACGAGCAGTACTTC. It specifies CASSLAPGSSYEQYF.

CDR3 in amino acids: CASIDGTYGYTF. The CDR3 region has the DNA TGTGCCAGCATCGACGGGACCTATGGCTACACCTTC. This chain uses TRBV6-6 with TRBJ1-2; D perhaps matches TRBD1 (5 bases). Germline V gives CDR1 MNHNY, CDR2 SVGAGI (reference sequence). The V end was cut by 7 bases, the J end by 4 bases, with 10 bases between. The CDR3 sequence is 12 residues long.

DNA of the CDR3: TGTGCCAGCAGTGATGGGCTCTGGGGGCGCACCGGGGAGCTGTTTTTT. This gives the protein CASSDGLWGRTGELFF. J is TRBJ2-2 and V is TRBV6-1; tentative D call: TRBD1 (6 bases). Germline CDR1 and CDR2: MNHNS and SASEGT. The CDR3 is 16 residues long. V was trimmed by 3 bases and J by 4 bases, leaving 15 bases between them.

The chain is built from TRBV7-6 and TRBJ1-4; weak D call: TRBD1 (6 bases). V was shortened by 4 bases and J by 11 bases, with 17 bases between the two germline ends. The CDR3 runs to 14 residues. Looked up from germline, CDR1 is SGHVS and CDR2 is FNYEAQ. The CDR3 DNA reads as TGTGCCAGCAGCTCAACGCCCAGACAGGAGAAACTGTTTTTT. Amino acids: CASSSTPRQEKLFF.

V and J are TRBV18 and TRBJ1-1, with D perhaps TRBD1 (6 bases). Germline lookup yields CDR1 KGHSH and CDR2 LQKENI. Trimming stripped 5 bases from V and 2 bases from J, with 12 bases between. The CDR3 extends over 14 amino acids. CDR3 sequence reads: CASSASGENTEAFF. CDR3 DNA sequence: TGTGCCAGCTCAGCCTCAGGGGAAAACACTGAAGCTTTCTTT.

This rearrangement joins TRBV19 to TRBJ1-1, with 7 bases lining up with TRBD1. The CDR3 runs to 14 residues. Per germline, CDR1 LNHDA and CDR2 SQIVND (reference sequence). V gave up 1 base and J gave up 4 bases; unmatched junction bases: 3. This chain's CDR3 is CASSIAPGGTEAFF. In DNA, the CDR3 is TGTGCCAGTAGTATAGCTCCAGGGGGCACTGAAGCTTTCTTT.

The V and J genes are TRBV5-1 and TRBJ2-1, with D perhaps matching TRBD1 (6 bases). Per germline, CDR1 SGHRS and CDR2 YFSETQ. Trimming took 0 bases from V and 9 from J, leaving 13 bases between them. CDR3 length equals 14 residues. Written as DNA, the CDR3 is TGCGCCAGCAGCTTGGGGCAGGGGAAAGGTGAGCAGTTCTTC. Translating it yields CASSLGQGKGEQFF.

The chain couples TRBV5-6 to TRBJ2-4; 12 bases agree with TRBD2. Trimming at V came to 4 bases and at J to 3 bases, leaving 11 bases not matched to a gene. The germline gives CDR1 SGHDT, CDR2 YYEEEE. The CDR3 spans 18 residues. The CDR3 coding sequence is TGTGCCAGCAGCCTCGGGCTAGCGGGGGGGAAGGGCAAAAACATTCAGTACTTC. Translated, it gives CASSLGLAGGKGKNIQYF. Full variable domain (rest looked up from reference TRBV5-6 and TRBJ2-4): DAGVTQSPTHLIKTRGQQVTLRCSPKSGHDTVSWYQQALGQGPQFIFQYYEEEERQRGNFPDRFSGHQFPNYSSELNVNALLLGDSALYLCASSLGLAGGKGKNIQYFGAGTRLSVL.

The chain recombines TRBV6-2 or TRBV6-3 with TRBJ2-3; 7 bases agree with TRBD1. V lost 4 bases to trimming and J lost 4 bases; unmatched junction nucleotides: 11. This CDR3 contains 16 residues. Germline CDR1 and CDR2: MNHEY and SVGEGT. The CDR3 loop reads CASSWGPTGSPDTQYF. The CDR3 coding sequence is TGTGCCAGCAGTTGGGGACCGACAGGGTCCCCAGATACGCAGTATTTT.

The chain uses TRBV9 and TRBJ2-2; 7 bases match TRBD1. The J segment lost 4 bases and the V segment lost 4 bases, leaving 22 bases of the junction unmatched. The germline gives CDR1 SGDLS, CDR2 YYNGEE. The CDR3 totals 20 residues. The CDR3 DNA follows: TGTGCCAGCAGCATCCGTCCCGGGACAGCCAGCACGAAGGGCACCGGGGAGCTGTTTTTT. Amino acids: CASSIRPGTASTKGTGELFF. Complete variable domain (other parts from reference TRBV9 and TRBJ2-2): DSGVTQTPKHLITATGQRVTLRCSPRSGDLSVYWYQQSLDQGLQFLIQYYNGEERAKGNILERFSAQQFPDLHSELNLSSLELGDSALYFCASSIRPGTASTKGTGELFFGEGSRLTVL.

Here the CDR3 DNA reads TGTGCCAGCAGTGACTCGACCGGGGGCGACCCAACAACTAATGAAAAACTGTTTTTT. As protein: CASSDSTGGDPTTNEKLFF. J is TRBJ1-4 and V is TRBV6-4, with a tentative D call TRBD1 (6 bases). CDR3 size: 19 residues. Germline-derived CDR1 and CDR2 are MRHNA and SNTAGT. V lost 0 bases and J 0 bases, leaving 17 bases between the germline ends.